These 9 T cell receptor beta chains share one sample of origin, sequenced in a study of T cell responses to AZD1222 COVID-19 vaccine. Here immunoSEQ multiplex PCR was the method, and the copy in TCRdb shows in-frame clones only, minus some. The sample includes 120,000 or so clones, 75% to 95% seen only once; the top ten take 7.2%. Sequenced here: peripheral blood, sampled on day 0 of AZD1222 vaccination. The receptor source for this set is an adult in good health.

The chain uses TRBV9 and TRBJ2-2; unclear D gene. In germline, CDR1 is SGDLS, CDR2 YYNGEE. The V end was cut by 0 bases, the J end by 1 base, with 7 bases between. The CDR3 contains 15 residues. CDR3 sequence: CASSVEGMNTGELFF. As DNA, the CDR3 is TGTGCCAGCAGCGTAGAGGGCATGAACACCGGGGAGCTGTTTTTT.

V gene TRBV28 combines with J gene TRBJ2-7; 10 nucleotides agree with TRBD2. The germline V gene encodes CDR1 MDHEN and CDR2 SYDVKM. Trimming at V came to 3 bases and at J to 4 bases, leaving 12 bases not matched to a gene. The CDR3 loop spans 17 amino acids. The CDR3 sequence: CASSFSMGRSGRYEQYF. The CDR3 bases are TGTGCCAGCAGTTTTTCTATGGGACGTAGCGGGAGGTACGAGCAGTACTTC.

This chain joins TRBV6-4 and TRBJ2-7, with TRBD2 identical over 7 bases. Germline trimming cut 7 bases from V and 6 bases from J; bases unmatched to any gene: 15. Germline-derived CDR1 and CDR2 are MRHNA and SNTAGT. This CDR3 is 15 amino acids long. The CDR3 sequence is CASTRHAGVTGEQYF. CDR3 DNA sequence: TGTGCCAGCACCCGCCACGCGGGGGTAACGGGCGAGCAGTACTTC.

The chain has TRBV10-3 and TRBJ2-5, with 9 bases aligning to TRBD2. Germline V gene lookup returns CDR1 ENHRY and CDR2 SYGVKD. The CDR3 length is 12 residues. With V trimmed by 2 bases and J by 13 bases, 5 bases remained unmatched. CDR3 nucleotides: TGTGCCATCAGTGAGACACTGGGACTAGCGTACTTC. It encodes CAISETLGLAYF.

This clone was seen only a few times. V is TRBV5-1 and J is TRBJ2-5; 9 bases line up with TRBD2. This CDR3 comprises 15 residues. CDR1 is SGHRS, CDR2 YFSETQ, per germline. The ends lost 4 bases at V and 5 bases at J; junction bases unmatched: 9. CDR3 sequence: CASSKAGGLRETQYF. In DNA, the CDR3 is TGCGCCAGCAGCAAAGCGGGAGGCCTCCGGGAGACCCAGTACTTC.

The rearrangement uses TRBV7-9 and TRBJ2-7, with D unresolved. Germline CDR1 SEHNR, CDR2 FQNEAQ (reference sequence). V lost 5 bases, J lost 2 bases, and 19 bases lay in between. The length of the CDR3 is 16 residues. The CDR3 loop reads CASSQMPGQETYEQYF. The CDR3 bases are TGTGCCAGCAGCCAAATGCCAGGCCAGGAGACCTACGAGCAGTACTTC. The full variable domain, in which reference TRBV7-9 and TRBJ2-7 provide the parts outside the CDR3, is DTGVSQNPRHKITKRGQNVTFRCDPISEHNRLYWYRQTLGQGPEFLTYFQNEAQLEKSRLLSDRFSAERPKGSFSTLEIQRTEQGDSAMYLCASSQMPGQETYEQYFGPGTRLTVT.

V is TRBV11-2 and J is TRBJ2-7; D ambiguous. This CDR3 has 11 amino acids. Germline V CDR1 and CDR2: SGHAT, FQNNGV. Trimming removed 2 bases at V and 7 bases at J, with 6 bases between. CDR3 DNA sequence: TGTGCCAGCAGCTTAACGTGGGAGCAGTACTTC. As protein: CASSLTWEQYF.

The chain links TRBV27 to TRBJ2-1; possibly TRBD1 for D (5 bases). The germline gives CDR1 MNHEY, CDR2 SMNVEV (reference sequence). The CDR3 has 14 residues. V gave up 5 bases and J gave up 7 bases, with 15 bases separating them. The CDR3 region is CASSEIRGRNEQFF. The CDR3, as DNA: TGTGCCAGCAGTGAGATTAGGGGTCGGAATGAGCAGTTCTTC.

The chain joins TRBV30 to TRBJ1-6; D ambiguous. From germline, CDR1 is GTSNPN and CDR2 SVGIG (reference sequence). V was pared by 4 bases and J by 0 bases, with 10 bases between. This CDR3 contains 15 residues. The CDR3 sequence is CAWTPGSSYNSPLHF. As DNA, the CDR3 is TGTGCCTGGACCCCGGGGAGCTCCTATAATTCACCCCTCCACTTT.